This entry lists 15 T cell receptor beta chains sequenced from one sample in a study of shared clonotypes between healthy human individuals. Method: immunoSEQ multiplex PCR; TCRdb's copy keeps in-frame clones and lacks some. The sample yields around 1.5 million clones, 95% to 99% seen once. The sequenced sample was naive CD4+ T cells sorted from blood. Subset in this sample: CD45RA+ positively selected. These receptors all stem from a man aged 30 to 45 in good health.

The rearrangement links TRBV5-6 to TRBJ2-1, with no clear D. The CDR3 extends over 13 amino acids. Germline V gene sequence: CDR1 SGHDT, CDR2 YYEEEE. The V and J ends lost 2 bases and 7 bases respectively, with 10 bases between them. DNA for the CDR3: TGTGCCAGCAGCTTCGGACCAGCTAATGAGCAGTTCTTC. Its protein is CASSFGPANEQFF.

This chain uses TRBV7-9 with TRBJ2-7, with 11 bases matching TRBD2. Germline V gene lookup returns CDR1 SEHNR and CDR2 FQNEAQ (reference sequence). The V and J ends lost 5 bases and 0 bases, in that order; junction bases with no gene match: 3. The CDR3 runs to 15 residues. The DNA of the CDR3 is TGTGCCAGCAGCATTCTAGCGGGGGGCTCCTACGAGCAGTACTTC. This encodes CASSILAGGSYEQYF.

This chain connects TRBV27 to TRBJ2-3; TRBD2 aligns across 7 bases. CDR3 length: 16 residues. Unmatched junction bases numbered 7, after V lost 4 bases and J lost 0 bases. CDR1 and CDR2 from the germline V gene are MNHEY and SMNVEV (reference sequence). The CDR3 sequence: CASSSQRDTSTDTQYF. The CDR3 region has the DNA TGTGCCAGCAGTTCTCAGCGGGATACTAGCACAGATACGCAGTATTTT.

This chain joins TRBV19 and TRBJ2-6; possible D gene TRBD2, 5 bases. Germline lookup yields CDR1 LNHDA and CDR2 SQIVND (reference sequence). The CDR3 length is 17 residues. The V gene lost 6 bases and the J gene lost 0 bases, with 15 bases spanning the gap. CDR3 DNA sequence: TGTGCCAGTAGGGCCTTGTACGGGGACTCTGGGGCCAACGTCCTGACTTTC. Residues: CASRALYGDSGANVLTF.

The chain uses TRBV5-6 and TRBJ1-1; 7 bases match TRBD1. CDR1 and CDR2 (germline): SGHDT, YYEEEE. The CDR3 runs to 16 residues. Trimming cost V 3 bases and J 4 bases; bases outside gene matches: 12. In nucleotides, the CDR3 is TGTGCCAGCAGCTCGAAATTGACAGGGAGACTCACTGAAGCTTTCTTT. Translated: CASSSKLTGRLTEAFF.

The chain joins TRBV29-1 to TRBJ2-7; possibly TRBD2 for D (6 bases). CDR3 size: 13 residues. Germline loops: CDR1 SQVTM, CDR2 ANQGSEA. V was pared by 4 bases and J by 6 bases, with 16 bases between. The CDR3 protein is CSVGTGTPAEQYF. The CDR3 region has the DNA TGCAGCGTTGGGACCGGGACTCCCGCCGAGCAGTACTTC.

V gene TRBV5-1 combines with J gene TRBJ1-1; TRBD1 agrees at 8 bases. CDR1 and CDR2 (germline): SGHRS, YFSETQ. The trim removed 0 bases at V and 3 bases at J, leaving 7 bases unmatched. The CDR3 sequence is 16 residues long. In DNA, the CDR3 is TGCGCCAGCAGCTTGGGGACAGGGATTTCGGACACTGAAGCTTTCTTT. It codes for CASSLGTGISDTEAFF.

This clone was detected once. V usage is TRBV11-2 and J usage is TRBJ2-7; the D gene is possibly TRBD2 (5 bases). The V gene's germline CDR1 is SGHAT and CDR2 FQNNGV. The CDR3 is 15 amino acids. The V end lost 1 base, the J end lost 5 bases, and 15 bases lay between the germline ends. CDR3 in DNA: TGTGCCAGCAGCTTAGGATTTCTTGGGCGGGACGAGCAGTACTTC. Protein product: CASSLGFLGRDEQYF.

The rearrangement joins TRBV7-2 to TRBJ2-4; D may be TRBD1 or TRBD2 (7 bases each). This CDR3 spans 13 amino acids. Germline V gives CDR1 SGHTA, CDR2 FQGNSA. V was trimmed by 5 bases and J by 9 bases, leaving 14 bases between them. The CDR3 region has the DNA TGTGCCAGCAGCCCTGTCAGGGGGGGCATTCAGTACTTC. This gives the protein CASSPVRGGIQYF.

The J gene is TRBJ1-2, the V gene TRBV6-1, with D unresolved. Germline CDR1 and CDR2: MNHNS and SASEGT. The CDR3 contains 15 residues. Trimming left V 4 bases short and J 1 base short, with 13 bases between. The CDR3 DNA follows: TGTGCCAGCAGTGTTGGGTCCGCATATAACTATGGCTACACCTTC. This encodes CASSVGSAYNYGYTF.

This chain connects TRBV19 to TRBJ1-5; 8 bases align to TRBD1. This CDR3 region has 14 residues. Germline CDR1 reads LNHDA; CDR2 reads SQIVND (reference sequence). V shed 7 bases and J 6 bases; nucleotides not matched to a gene: 8. The chain's CDR3 is CASIPTGVVQPQHF. CDR3 sequence (DNA): TGTGCCAGTATTCCGACAGGGGTCGTTCAGCCCCAGCATTTT.

The V gene is TRBV18, the J gene TRBJ2-4; D tentatively fits TRBD1 or TRBD2 (5 bases each). Per germline, CDR1 KGHSH and CDR2 LQKENI. V was clipped by 1 base and J by 9 bases, with 16 bases between them. The CDR3 loop spans 15 amino acids. DNA of the CDR3: TGTGCCAGCTCACCACTAGGCCCCCAGAGGGGCATTCAGTACTTC. It encodes CASSPLGPQRGIQYF. The complete variable domain, with remaining parts taken from reference TRBV18 and TRBJ2-4, reads NAGVMQNPRHLVRRRGQEARLRCSPMKGHSHVYWYRQLPEEGLKFMVYLQKENIIDESGMPKERFSAEFPKEGPSILRIQQVVRGDSAAYFCASSPLGPQRGIQYFGAGTRLSVL.

The V and J genes are TRBV9 and TRBJ2-2, with D possibly matching TRBD1 (5 bases). Trimming took off 3 bases at V and 1 base at J, with 7 bases between the two ends. Germline V gene lookup returns CDR1 SGDLS and CDR2 YYNGEE. The CDR3 loop spans 14 amino acids. The CDR3 DNA sequence: TGTGCCAGCAGCGCACAGGAGAACACCGGGGAGCTGTTTTTT. Translating it yields CASSAQENTGELFF.

This clone has a single count. The rearrangement uses TRBV7-9 and TRBJ2-3, with 11 positions matching TRBD2. CDR3 size: 18 residues. Germline CDR1 is SEHNR and CDR2 is FQNEAQ (reference sequence). The junction had 16 bases not matched to a gene; V was cut back by 7 bases and J by 4 bases. The CDR3 bases are TGTGCCAGCACGGGGAACCAACTACTAGCGGGAGTGCCAGATACGCAGTATTTT. It specifies CASTGNQLLAGVPDTQYF.

This chain uses TRBV5-4 with TRBJ1-1, with a possible D match to TRBD1 (6 bases). Trimming took 4 bases from V and 11 from J, leaving 18 bases between them. From germline, CDR1 is SGHNT and CDR2 YYREEE (reference sequence). This CDR3 contains 13 residues. The CDR3 DNA follows: TGTGCCAGCAGCCCACCGGGGGCGCGGAGGGCTTTCTTT. It encodes CASSPPGARRAFF.